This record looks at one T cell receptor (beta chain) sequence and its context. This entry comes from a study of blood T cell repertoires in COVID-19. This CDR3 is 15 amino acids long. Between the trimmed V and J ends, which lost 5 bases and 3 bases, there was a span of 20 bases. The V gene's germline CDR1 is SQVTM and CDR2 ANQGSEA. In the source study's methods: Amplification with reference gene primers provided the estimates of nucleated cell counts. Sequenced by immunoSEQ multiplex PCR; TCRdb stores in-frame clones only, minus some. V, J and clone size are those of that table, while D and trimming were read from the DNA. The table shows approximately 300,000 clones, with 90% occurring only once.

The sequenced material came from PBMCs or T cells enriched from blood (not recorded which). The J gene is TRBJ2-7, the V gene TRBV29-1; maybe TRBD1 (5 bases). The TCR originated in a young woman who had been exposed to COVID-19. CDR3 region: CSVLKLRGISYEQYF. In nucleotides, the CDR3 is TGCAGCGTTTTGAAACTAAGGGGAATAAGCTACGAGCAGTACTTC.